These 20 T cell receptor beta chains were all obtained from the same sample, sequenced in a study of OX40 agonist ivuxolimab in advanced cancers. Some clones are missing from TCRdb's copy, which holds only in-frame ones; the method was immunoSEQ multiplex PCR. The sample lists under 75,000 clones; roughly 90% were seen once. Sequenced material: CD4+ or CD8+ T cells sorted from blood, taken in a trial of the OX40 agonist ivuxolimab. The receptors here all came from an adult with an advanced solid tumor such as melanoma, head and neck, liver or kidney cancer.

V usage is TRBV10-2 and J usage is TRBJ1-1, with 7 bases that match TRBD1. CDR1 is WSHSY and CDR2 is SAAADI in the germline V gene. V trimming: 3 bases; J trimming: 4 bases; junction bases outside the gene matches: 5. The CDR3 length is 14 residues. This CDR3 reads CASSDPGGSTEAFF. In DNA form, the CDR3 reads TGCGCCAGCAGTGACCCAGGGGGGTCCACTGAAGCTTTCTTT.

V and J are TRBV7-9 and TRBJ2-1; no clear D. The CDR3 is 12 residues long. Trimming shortened V by 5 bases and J by 8 bases, and 10 bases separated the two germline ends. Germline CDR1 is SEHNR and CDR2 is FQNEAQ (reference sequence). Here the CDR3 DNA reads TGTGCCAGCAGCCCCGCTCTCGATGAGCAGTTCTTC. This gives the protein CASSPALDEQFF.

V usage is TRBV7-8 and J usage is TRBJ2-2; D uncertain. This CDR3 contains 14 residues. Germline loops: CDR1 SGHVS, CDR2 FQNEAQ. V was shortened by 4 bases and J by 8 bases, with 14 bases between the two germline ends. CDR3 sequence reads: CASSSGLFSGELFF. Written as DNA, the CDR3 is TGTGCCAGCAGCTCCGGGCTATTTTCTGGGGAGCTGTTTTTT. The variable domain in full, completed from reference TRBV7-8 and TRBJ2-2, reads GAGVSQSPRYKVAKRGQDVALRCDPISGHVSLFWYQQALGQGPEFLTYFQNEAQLDKSGLPSDRFFAERPEGSVSTLKIQRTQQEDSAVYLCASSSGLFSGELFFGEGSRLTVL.

This clone was recorded only once. The chain joins TRBV5-4 to TRBJ1-6, with TRBD1 as a possible D gene (5 bases). The V gene lost 0 bases and the J gene lost 0 bases, with 16 bases spanning the gap. The CDR3 has 19 residues. CDR1 is SGHNT, CDR2 YYREEE, per germline (reference sequence). The CDR3 region has the DNA TGTGCCAGCAGCTTGGCCGGAGGGGTGTCGGGCTCCTATAATTCACCCCTCCACTTT. It translates to CASSLAGGVSGSYNSPLHF.

The chain has TRBV11-2 and TRBJ2-7, with a possible D match to TRBD1 (8 bases). CDR1 is SGHAT, CDR2 FQNNGV, per germline. There are 17 residues in the CDR3. Trimming took off 3 bases at V and 2 bases at J, with 20 bases between the two ends. The DNA for the CDR3 is TGTGCCAGCAGCTTGGGGAGGGGACAGGACTATACCTACGAGCAGTACTTC. Translated, it gives CASSLGRGQDYTYEQYF.

This rearrangement joins TRBV11-2 to TRBJ2-1, with 13 bases lining up with TRBD2. This CDR3 comprises 18 residues. CDR1 SGHAT and CDR2 FQNNGV come from the germline V gene. The J segment lost 6 bases and the V segment lost 4 bases, leaving 12 bases of the junction unmatched. The CDR3 spells CASSWGLAGSPRVNEQFF. The CDR3 DNA reads TGTGCCAGCAGCTGGGGACTAGCGGGGTCACCTCGGGTCAATGAGCAGTTCTTC.

The chain joins TRBV4-1 to TRBJ2-7; D ambiguous. This CDR3 region has 11 residues. The germline gives CDR1 MGHRA, CDR2 YSYEKL. The V and J ends lost 1 base and 12 bases respectively, with 10 bases between them. This CDR3 reads CASSQGGSPYF. CDR3 coding DNA: TGCGCCAGCAGCCAAGGGGGAAGCCCGTACTTC.

CDR3 sequence: CASSGKTGGYEQYF. In DNA, the CDR3 is TGTGCCAGCAGCGGCAAGACTGGGGGATACGAGCAGTACTTC. This chain connects TRBV9 to TRBJ2-7; D may be TRBD1 or TRBD2 (5 bases each). V lost 3 bases and J lost 4, with 14 bases in between. This CDR3 has 14 residues. The germline gives CDR1 SGDLS, CDR2 YYNGEE.

The gene calls are TRBV2 and TRBJ2-2; perhaps TRBD1 as D (5 bases). CDR1 and CDR2 from the germline V gene are SNHLY and FYNNEI. CDR3 length: 14 residues. The germline V and J ends were trimmed by 6 bases and 4 bases, with 12 bases remaining between them. The CDR3 loop reads CASRDTGITGELFF. The CDR3 DNA follows: TGTGCCAGCAGGGACACAGGAATCACCGGGGAGCTGTTTTTT.

The DNA of the CDR3 is TGTGCCAGCATAGAGCGGGCGTCGAGCACAGATACGCAGTATTTT. Residues: CASIERASSTDTQYF. The chain employs TRBV27 and TRBJ2-3; D possibly corresponds to TRBD2 (6 bases). The CDR3 has 15 residues. The V and J ends lost 7 bases and 0 bases respectively, with 14 bases between them. Per germline, CDR1 MNHEY and CDR2 SMNVEV (reference sequence).

The J gene is TRBJ2-7, the V gene TRBV16; the match to TRBD1 covers 10 bases. V dropped 3 bases and J dropped 3; count of bases not matched to a gene: 5. This CDR3 has 15 residues. Germline V CDR1 and CDR2: KGHSY, FQNENV. The CDR3 reads CASSHGTGEGYEQYF. For the CDR3, the DNA is TGTGCCAGCAGCCACGGGACAGGGGAAGGCTACGAGCAGTACTTC.

The V call is TRBV14, the J call TRBJ1-1; the match to TRBD1 covers 7 bases. CDR1 SGHDN and CDR2 FVKESK come from the germline V gene. The CDR3 extends over 14 amino acids. The junction had 6 bases not matched to a gene; V was cut back by 5 bases and J by 3 bases. The CDR3 DNA follows: TGTGCCAGCAGCTTCTACAGGGGCTACACTGAAGCTTTCTTT. Its translation is CASSFYRGYTEAFF. The complete variable domain, with remaining parts taken from reference TRBV14 and TRBJ1-1, reads EAGVTQFPSHSVIEKGQTVTLRCDPISGHDNLYWYRRVMGKEIKFLLHFVKESKQDESGMPNNRFLAERTGGTYSTLKVQPAELEDSGVYFCASSFYRGYTEAFFGQGTRLTVV.

J is TRBJ2-1 and V is TRBV5-4, with D hard to call. CDR1 is SGHNT, CDR2 YYREEE, per germline (reference sequence). The ends were cut back, 3 bases at V and 9 bases at J, with 13 bases in the middle. This CDR3 contains 13 residues. This CDR3 is CASSYTDLGEQFF. CDR3 nucleotides: TGTGCCAGCAGCTACACAGATCTCGGTGAGCAGTTCTTC.

The chain uses TRBV7-8 and TRBJ1-5; a weak D match, TRBD1 (6 bases). CDR1 is SGHVS, CDR2 FQNEAQ, per germline. The CDR3 has 18 residues. With 2 bases removed from V and 1 base from J, the gap between germline ends came to 18 bases. CDR3 bases: TGTGCCAGCAGCTTATGGCAGGGGCTTCCAAGGAGCAATCAGCCCCAGCATTTT. It translates to CASSLWQGLPRSNQPQHF.

The rearrangement links TRBV4-3 to TRBJ2-1; 9 nucleotides agree with TRBD2. This CDR3 contains 15 residues. Trimming at V came to 4 bases and at J to 7 bases, leaving 8 bases not matched to a gene. Germline V lookup: CDR1 LGHNA, CDR2 YSLEER. This chain's CDR3 is CASSPWRGGGNEQFF. CDR3 DNA sequence: TGCGCCAGCAGCCCTTGGCGGGGGGGAGGAAATGAGCAGTTCTTC.

The chain combines TRBV5-1 with TRBJ1-1; 9 positions match TRBD1. The CDR3 is made up of 17 amino acids. V gave up 5 bases and J gave up 4 bases; unmatched junction bases: 15. Germline V gene lookup returns CDR1 SGHRS and CDR2 YFSETQ. CDR3 nucleotide sequence: TGCGCCAGCAGAAGTAGTGGTAGACAGGGGGACGGCACTGAAGCTTTCTTT. It encodes CASRSSGRQGDGTEAFF.

The chain couples TRBV19 to TRBJ1-1; D is unresolved. The CDR3 consists of 13 residues. Germline CDR1 reads LNHDA; CDR2 reads SQIVND (reference sequence). V lost 3 bases, J lost 1 base, and 6 bases lay in between. The CDR3 DNA reads as TGTGCCAGTAGTATTGGGAAGAACACTGAAGCTTTCTTT. Translated, it gives CASSIGKNTEAFF.

Here the CDR3 DNA reads TGTGCCAGCAGTTTTTATCCGGGGGCGGTTGGCTACACCTTC. This codes for CASSFYPGAVGYTF. The rearrangement links TRBV27 to TRBJ1-2; perhaps TRBD1 as D (6 bases). The length of the CDR3 is 14 residues. V lost 3 bases to trimming and J lost 7 bases, with 15 bases between them. Germline V lookup: CDR1 MNHEY, CDR2 SMNVEV (reference sequence).

The chain couples TRBV6-1 to TRBJ1-2, with 7 bases fitting TRBD1. Germline trimming cut 0 bases from V and 0 bases from J; bases unmatched to any gene: 1. CDR3 length equals 15 residues. Germline V gene data show CDR1 as MNHNS and CDR2 as SASEGT. In nucleotides, the CDR3 is TGTGCCAGCAGTGAAGCGCAGGGGGCTAACTATGGCTACACCTTC. Encoded protein: CASSEAQGANYGYTF.

This rearrangement joins TRBV13 to TRBJ2-1; 10 positions match TRBD2. The germline V gene has CDR1 PRHDT and CDR2 FYEKMQ (reference sequence). Losses at the gene ends were 3 bases for V and 4 bases for J; bases not matched to a gene: 6. This CDR3 contains 16 residues. CDR3 amino acids: CASSLRTSGVYNEQFF. For the CDR3, the DNA is TGTGCCAGCAGCTTGCGTACTAGCGGGGTTTACAATGAGCAGTTCTTC. Filled out from reference TRBV13 and TRBJ2-1, the complete variable domain reads AAGVIQSPRHLIKEKRETATLKCYPIPRHDTVYWYQQGPGQDPQFLISFYEKMQSDKGSIPDRFSAQQFSDYHSELNMSSLELGDSALYFCASSLRTSGVYNEQFFGPGTRLTVL.